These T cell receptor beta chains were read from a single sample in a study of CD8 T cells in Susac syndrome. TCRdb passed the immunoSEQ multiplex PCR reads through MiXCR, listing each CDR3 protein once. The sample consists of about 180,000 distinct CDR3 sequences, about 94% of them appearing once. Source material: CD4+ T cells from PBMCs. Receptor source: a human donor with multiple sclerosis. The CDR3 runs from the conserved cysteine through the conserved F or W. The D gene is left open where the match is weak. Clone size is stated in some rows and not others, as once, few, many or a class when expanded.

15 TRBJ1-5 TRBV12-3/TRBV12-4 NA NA TGTGCCAGCACCCTCGGGGGCTTGGGGAATCAGCCCCAGCATTTT CASTLGGLGNQPQHF
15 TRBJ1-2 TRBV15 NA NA TGTGCCACCAGCAGAGAAAGGCAACTCAACTATGGCTACACCTTC CATSRERQLNYGYTF
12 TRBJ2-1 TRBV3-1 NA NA TGTGCCAGCAGCCAAGAGAGGCCCGAGCAGTTCTTC CASSQERPEQFF
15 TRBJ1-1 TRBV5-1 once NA TGCGCCAGCAGCTTGGTCCCGGGGCTGAACACTGAAGCTTTCTTT CASSLVPGLNTEAFF
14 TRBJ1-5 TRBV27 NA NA TGTGCCAGCAGTCCGGGATATAGCAATCAGCCCCAGCATTTT CASSPGYSNQPQHF
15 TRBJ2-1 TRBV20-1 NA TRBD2 TGCAGTGCTACGAGCCCGGGGGGGCCGCACAATGAGCAGTTCTTC CSATSPGGPHNEQFF
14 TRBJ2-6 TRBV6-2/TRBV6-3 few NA TGTGCCAGCAGCCGGAATTCTGGGGCCAACGTCCTGACTTTC CASSRNSGANVLTF
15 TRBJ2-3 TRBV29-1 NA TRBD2 TGCAGCGCCGGGACTAGCGGATTTAAAGCAGATACGCAGTATTTT CSAGTSGFKADTQYF
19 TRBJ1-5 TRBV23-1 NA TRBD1 TGCGCCAGCACCAGGGTTTTCATGCGGGACAGGGAGCCAAATCAGCCCCAGCATTTT CASTRVFMRDREPNQPQHF
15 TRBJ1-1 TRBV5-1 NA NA TGCGCCAGCAGCCCCCGGGGGGGTGTGAGCACTGAAGCTTTCTTT CASSPRGGVSTEAFF
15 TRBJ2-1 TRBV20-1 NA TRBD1 TGCAGTGCCAATGGCCGACAGGGGATATACAATGAGCAGTTCTTC CSANGRQGIYNEQFF
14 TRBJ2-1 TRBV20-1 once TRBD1 TGCAGTGCTATCCTACAGGGGCTCTACAATGAGCAGTTCTTC CSAILQGLYNEQFF
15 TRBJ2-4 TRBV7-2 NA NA TGTGCCAGCAGCTTAGGGTTGGGATTGGGAAACATTCAGTACTTC CASSLGLGLGNIQYF
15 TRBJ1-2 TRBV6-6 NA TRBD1 TGTGCCAGCAGTCAAAAACAGGGGGCTAACTATGGCTACACCTTC CASSQKQGANYGYTF
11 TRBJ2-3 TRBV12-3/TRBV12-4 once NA TGTGCCAGCTGCAGGAGGGATACGCAGTATTTT CASCRRDTQYF
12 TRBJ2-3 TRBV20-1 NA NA TGCAGTGCTAGCCCGCGGGGAGATACGCAGTATTTT CSASPRGDTQYF
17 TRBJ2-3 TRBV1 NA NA TGCACCAGCAGCCAAGAGATCGGACTAGCGGGACCAGATACGCAGTATTTT CTSSQEIGLAGPDTQYF
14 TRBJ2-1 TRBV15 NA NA TGTGCCACCAGCAGAGGGGGACCCTACAATGAGCAGTTCTTC CATSRGGPYNEQFF
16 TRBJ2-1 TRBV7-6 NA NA TGTGCCAGCAGCAGAGGGACAATTAGCTCCTACAATGAGCAGTTCTTC CASSRGTISSYNEQFF
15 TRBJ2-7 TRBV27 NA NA TGTGCCAGCACCTATCGTCACCGAGGGGGATTCGAGCAGTACTTC CASTYRHRGGFEQYF
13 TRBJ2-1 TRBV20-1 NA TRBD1 TGCAGTGCCCCGGGACAGAATAACAATGAGCAGTTCTTC CSAPGQNNNEQFF
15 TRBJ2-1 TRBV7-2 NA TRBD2 TGTGCCAGCAGCTTAGATCCGGGGGGTTCTAATGAGCAGTTCTTC CASSLDPGGSNEQFF
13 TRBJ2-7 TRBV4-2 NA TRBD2 TGTGCCAGCAGCCAAGGGGACTACTACGAGCAGTACTTC CASSQGDYYEQYF
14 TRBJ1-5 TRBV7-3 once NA TGTGCCAGCAACGACGGGGGTACAAATCAGCCCCAGCATTTT CASNDGGTNQPQHF
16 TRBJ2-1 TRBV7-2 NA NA TGTGCCAGCAGCTTATACAGGGACCTCACCTACAATGAGCAGTTCTTC CASSLYRDLTYNEQFF
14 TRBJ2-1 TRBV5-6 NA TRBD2 TGTGCCAGCAGCCCTACTAGCGGATACAATGAGCAGTTCTTC CASSPTSGYNEQFF
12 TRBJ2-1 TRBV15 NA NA TGTGCCACCAGCAGCGGTTACAATGAGCAGTTCTTC CATSSGYNEQFF
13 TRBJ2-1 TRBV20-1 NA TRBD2 TGCAGTGCCCCACGGGGGGGGGACAATGAGCAGTTCTTC CSAPRGGDNEQFF
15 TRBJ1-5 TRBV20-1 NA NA TGCAGTGCTTCACCCCCCGGGGGCGGGGATCAGCCCCAGCATTTT CSASPPGGGDQPQHF
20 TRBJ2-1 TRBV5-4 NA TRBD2 TGTGCCAGCAGCGGGCTCCTGGGACTAGCGGGGGGATTCTCCTACAATGAGCAGTTCTTC CASSGLLGLAGGFSYNEQFF
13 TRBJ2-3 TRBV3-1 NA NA TGTGCCAGCAGCCACATGGGGACAGATACGCAGTATTTT CASSHMGTDTQYF
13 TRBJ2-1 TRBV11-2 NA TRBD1 TGTGCCAGCAGCTTAGAAACAGGGGCTGAGCAGTTCTTC CASSLETGAEQFF
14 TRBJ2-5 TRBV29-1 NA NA TGCAGCGTTCGACCTGCGGGGAGACAGGAGACCCAGTACTTC CSVRPAGRQETQYF
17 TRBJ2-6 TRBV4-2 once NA TGTGCCAGCAGCCAAGGGCTCCAGGTCTCTGGGGCCAACGTCCTGACTTTC CASSQGLQVSGANVLTF
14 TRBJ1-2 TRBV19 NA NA TGTGCCAGTAGCCCAAGCCCGGGGCTCGGTGGCTACACCTTC CASSPSPGLGGYTF
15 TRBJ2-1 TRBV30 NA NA TGTGCCTGGAGTGTACGGGGGGCGGGTGACAATGAGCAGTTCTTC CAWSVRGAGDNEQFF
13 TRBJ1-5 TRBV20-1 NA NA TGCAGTGCTAGTTGGGACGTAAATCAGCCCCAGCATTTT CSASWDVNQPQHF
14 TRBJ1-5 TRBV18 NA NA TGTGCCAGCTCACTTCGATCCCCCGACCAGCCCCAGCATTTT CASSLRSPDQPQHF
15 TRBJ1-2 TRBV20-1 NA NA TGCAGTGCTAGAGATCCAGGGGATGCGGACTATGGCTACACCTTC CSARDPGDADYGYTF
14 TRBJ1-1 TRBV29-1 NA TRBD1 TGCAGCGTTCTTACCCAAACAGGGGTACCTGAAGCTTTCTTT CSVLTQTGVPEAFF
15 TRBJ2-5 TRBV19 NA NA TGTGCCAGTAGGTCTCCTGGGGCGGGCGGGGAGACCCAGTACTTC CASRSPGAGGETQYF
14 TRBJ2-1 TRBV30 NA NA TGTGCCTGGGGGAAGGGGAGCTCCTACAATGAGCAGTTCTTC CAWGKGSSYNEQFF
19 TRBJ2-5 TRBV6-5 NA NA TGTGCCAGCAGCTATACCGGGGGTACAGGGGGTTGGGAGGGAGAGACCCAGTACTTC CASSYTGGTGGWEGETQYF
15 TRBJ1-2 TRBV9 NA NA TGTGCCAGCAGCGTAGATCTGGGACGGTCCTATGGCTACACCTTC CASSVDLGRSYGYTF
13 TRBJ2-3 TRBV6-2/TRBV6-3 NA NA TGTGCCAGCACCCTCGGGAACACAGATACGCAGTATTTT CASTLGNTDTQYF
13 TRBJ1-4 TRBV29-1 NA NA TGCAGCGCCCACCGGGACCCGGGTGAAAAACTGTTTTTT CSAHRDPGEKLFF
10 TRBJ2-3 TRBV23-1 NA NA TGCGCCAGCACCGTTAATACGCAGTATTTT CASTVNTQYF
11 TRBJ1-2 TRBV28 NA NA TGTGCCAGCGTCGGATTCGATGGCTACACCTTC CASVGFDGYTF
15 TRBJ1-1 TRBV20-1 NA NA TGCAGTGCTAGCATTAAGACGGGCCGGGACACTGAAGCCTTCTTT CSASIKTGRDTEAFF
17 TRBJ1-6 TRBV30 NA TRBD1 TGTGCCTGGAGGACAGGGGGCTTTGGCTACACTAATTCACCCCTCCACTTT CAWRTGGFGYTNSPLHF
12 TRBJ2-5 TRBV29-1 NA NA TGCAGCGTTGTAGGGGGCCAAGAGACCCAGTACTTC CSVVGGQETQYF
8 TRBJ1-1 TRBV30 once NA TGTGCCTGGCCCCCTTCTTTCTTT CAWPPSFF
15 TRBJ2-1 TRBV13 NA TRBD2 TGTGCCAGCAGCTTAACGCTAGCGGTTTACAATGAGCAGTTCTTC CASSLTLAVYNEQFF
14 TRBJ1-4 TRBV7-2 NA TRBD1 TGTGCCAGCAGCCAACAGGGGCCGAATGAAAAACTGTTTTTT CASSQQGPNEKLFF
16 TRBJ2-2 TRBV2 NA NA TGTGCCAGCAGTGTGGACAGACTCGCGAACACCGGGGAGCTGTTTTTT CASSVDRLANTGELFF
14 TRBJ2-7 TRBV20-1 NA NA TGCAGTGCTAGAGATGGGCACAGAACTTACGAGCAGTACTTC CSARDGHRTYEQYF
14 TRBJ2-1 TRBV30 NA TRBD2 TGTGCCTGGAGACGTAGCGGGGGCTACAATGAGCAGTTCTTC CAWRRSGGYNEQFF
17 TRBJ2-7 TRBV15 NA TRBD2 TGTGCCACCAGCAAGGGACTAGCGGGGGGGCCTCTCGACGAGCAGTACTTC CATSKGLAGGPLDEQYF
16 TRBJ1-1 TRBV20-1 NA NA TGCAGTGCTAGAGATTTCCCCTGGACAGAGAACACTGAAGCTTTCTTT CSARDFPWTENTEAFF